This T cell receptor beta chain was sequenced for a study of T cells in localized non-small cell lung cancer (dated by TCRdb to 2018 to 2021). Regarding the research as a whole: The study analyzed T cell repertoires of 200 to 300 early-stage NSCLC patients, comparing tumors and uninvolved tumor-adjacent lungs. Of the NSCLC patients, about 130 were male and approximately 99 were female, and the mean age was approximately 69 years. The cohort consisted of 236 treatment-naive NSCLC patients whose localized lung tumors had been resected.

Uninvolved adjacent lung was obtained at least 2 cm from the tumor margin, and the absence of atypia was confirmed by two independent pathologists. At diagnosis, tumor, uninvolved tumor-adjacent lung and peripheral blood were collected and then preserved as a mix of FFPE and fresh-frozen material. The immunoSEQ Assay was used to sequence TCR beta CDR3 regions from DNA. In the source study's methods: T cell density was computed as TCR beta template counts normalized to usable DNA estimated by amplifying housekeeping genes. Richness was estimated using the preseqR package, with extrapolation to 400,000 templates for PBMC samples and to 120,000 templates for tissue samples. Clonality was calculated as one minus Pielou's evenness. Tissue-enriched TCRs were identified by differential abundance testing using productive amino-acid clonotypes, minimum total count 5 and alpha 0.1. Repertoire overlap between compartments was quantified with the Jaccard Index and Morisita Overlap Index. TCR beta CDR3s were clustered by GLIPH together with public tetramer-defined viral CDR3s, and at least three viral sequences plus V-gene enrichment were required for viral motifs. TCRdb holds this immuneACCESS table with in-frame rearrangements only. Some clones are missing; in checked studies, unresolved V genes explain under half, and the rest has no known cause. The V and J calls and clone size were taken over from that table, and D and trimming were inferred from the DNA. The sample table shows roughly 1,600 clones, and 20% to 30% are seen once. Together, the top ten hold roughly 21% of the sample.

Points the paper makes about the study in general: Because multi-region sequencing of the tumors was not done, intratumor heterogeneity could not be ruled out. A median of approximately 50 of the top 100 tumor clones turned up in the paired uninvolved adjacent lung, and 25 to 35 of those clones also ranked among the top 100 of that same adjacent lung. Higher T cell density in blood was associated with longer overall survival, whereas higher clonality in adjacent lung was associated with shorter survival. Uninvolved tumor-adjacent lung showed the highest T cell clonality, higher than tumor, which suggests more focused antigenic responses in the adjacent lung. Since the design was exploratory, TCR variables were selected using unadjusted p-values with no false-discovery rate correction.

As concerns this clone: This clone's antigen is unknown. No base-level quality is on record; no much larger clone is a single base apart.

Including cysteine and phenylalanine, the CDR3 has 14 amino acids. CDR3 DNA only is kept here, 42 bases in frame from base 1. As encoded in the germline V gene, CDR1 is SGHNT while CDR2 is YENEEA. Ends trimmed: V by 5 bases, J by 4 bases; bases unmatched to a gene: 2. The receptor was isolated from a male donor aged 60 or over with stage II lung adenocarcinoma. This receptor chain uses TRBV11-3 and TRBJ1-2; 12 central bases correspond to TRBD1. This sample comprised normal lung tissue next to the tumor, obtained before any cancer treatment. The CDR3: CASSRDRGPYGYTF. The sequenced DNA is TGTGCCAGCAGCAGGGACAGGGGGCCCTATGGCTACACCTTC.